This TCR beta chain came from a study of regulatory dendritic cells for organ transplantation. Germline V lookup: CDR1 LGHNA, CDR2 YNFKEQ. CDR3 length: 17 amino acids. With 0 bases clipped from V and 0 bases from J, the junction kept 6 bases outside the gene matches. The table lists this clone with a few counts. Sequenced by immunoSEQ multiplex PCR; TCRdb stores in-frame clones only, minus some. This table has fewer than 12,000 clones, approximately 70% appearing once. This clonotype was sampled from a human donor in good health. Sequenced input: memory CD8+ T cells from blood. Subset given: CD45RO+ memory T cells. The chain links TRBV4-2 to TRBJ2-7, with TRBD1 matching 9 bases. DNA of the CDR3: TGTGCCAGCAGCCAAGAAGGGCCGGGACAGGGCTCCTACGAGCAGTACTTC. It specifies CASSQEGPGQGSYEQYF.